Each of the 14 T cell receptor beta chains below was sequenced from the same sample in a study of blood T cells in healthy people across ages. With a J-beta primer mix and a sample-barcoded 5' primer, a second PCR ran about 6 to 11 cycles. Each CDR3 protein is one row after TCRdb ran MiXCR on the 5' RACE reads. The sample consists of about a million distinct CDR3 sequences, just over 50% of them appearing once. The material sequenced was blood. These receptors originate from an older woman in good health.

CDR3 amino acids: CASSTTGTVETQYF. The CDR3 nucleotides are TGTGCCAGCAGTACAACCGGGACAGTGGAGACCCAGTACTTC. The V and J genes are TRBV28 and TRBJ2-5, with TRBD1 identical over 7 bases. The J segment lost 5 bases and the V segment lost 5 bases, leaving 8 bases of the junction unmatched. Germline V lookup: CDR1 MDHEN, CDR2 SYDVKM. This CDR3 region has 14 residues.

This chain links TRBV20-1 with TRBJ2-5; TRBD1 matches at 9 bases. With V trimmed by 0 bases and J by 5 bases, 7 bases remained unmatched. Per germline, CDR1 DFQATT and CDR2 SNEGSKA (reference sequence). The CDR3 has 15 residues. CDR3 protein: CSARDRTGVDETQYF. The CDR3 region has the DNA TGCAGTGCTAGAGATAGGACAGGGGTAGATGAGACCCAGTACTTC.

This clonotype showed up just a few times. The rearrangement joins TRBV7-8 to TRBJ2-1; 9 bases are shared with TRBD1. V shed 1 base, J shed 1 base, and the junction held 5 bases outside the gene matches. The germline V gene encodes CDR1 SGHVS and CDR2 FQNEAQ. There are 17 residues in the CDR3. The CDR3 is CASSLGQGVRSYNEQFF. The CDR3 DNA follows: TGTGCCAGCAGCTTAGGACAGGGGGTTAGGTCCTACAATGAGCAGTTCTTC.

This clonotype occurred a few times. This chain connects TRBV5-1 to TRBJ2-5; D unclear. This CDR3 region has 14 residues. Trimming cost V 1 base and J 1 base, with 8 bases left between them. The germline gives CDR1 SGHRS, CDR2 YFSETQ. CDR3 protein: CASSLQAIQETQYF. CDR3 sequence (DNA): TGCGCCAGCAGCTTGCAGGCCATCCAAGAGACCCAGTACTTC. Full variable domain (outside the CDR3, taken from reference TRBV5-1 and TRBJ2-5): KAGVTQTPRYLIKTRGQQVTLSCSPISGHRSVSWYQQTPGQGLQFLFEYFSETQRNKGNFPGRFSGRQFSNSRSEMNVSTLELGDSALYLCASSLQAIQETQYFGPGTRLLVL.

This chain uses TRBV5-1 with TRBJ1-2; TRBD1 is a possible D gene (6 bases). Germline CDR1 is SGHRS and CDR2 is YFSETQ. V was trimmed by 0 bases and J by 10 bases, leaving 13 bases between them. This CDR3 has 13 residues. CDR3 loop: CASSLAQGYDYTF. The CDR3 nucleotides read TGCGCCAGCAGCTTGGCCCAGGGGTACGACTACACCTTC.

CDR3 DNA sequence: TGTGCCAGCAGTTTAGCAGGGGTTCTTATCCACGAGCAGTACTTC. It yields the protein CASSLAGVLIHEQYF. The J gene is TRBJ2-5, the V gene TRBV28, with a tentative D call TRBD1 (6 bases). The end of the DNA aligns better with TRBJ2-7, so the J call may be wrong. The CDR3 is 15 amino acids. Germline V CDR1 and CDR2: MDHEN, SYDVKM.

This clonotype showed up just a few times. The V gene is TRBV27, the J gene TRBJ2-4; D remains ambiguous. There are 13 residues in the CDR3. The ends were cut back, 4 bases at V and 13 bases at J, with 17 bases in the middle. CDR1 and CDR2 (germline): MNHEY, SMNVEV (reference sequence). CDR3 in amino acids: CASSSSPGLEQYF. CDR3 nucleotides: TGTGCCAGCAGTTCCTCACCGGGTTTGGAGCAGTACTTC.

This rearrangement joins TRBV13 to TRBJ2-5, with D possibly TRBD1 on 5 matching bases. The V and J ends lost 5 bases and 0 bases respectively, with 10 bases between them. The V gene's germline CDR1 is PRHDT and CDR2 FYEKMQ (reference sequence). The CDR3 consists of 14 residues. CDR3 nucleotide sequence: TGTGCCAGCAGCCCCGACAGCTACCAAGAGACCCAGTACTTC. Its translation: CASSPDSYQETQYF.

Details on this clonotype: This clone may be a read error of a much larger clone one base away. This sequence joins TRBV29-1 and TRBJ1-2, with D unclear. Germline V gives CDR1 SQVTM, CDR2 ANQGSEA. CDR3 length: 12 amino acids. The CDR3 spells CGVGRSNYGYTF. For the CDR3, the DNA is TGCGGCGTTGGGCGTAGTAACTATGGCTACACCTTC.

This clonotype was recorded only once. CDR3 amino acids: CASSQDSGPGGSQETQYF. The CDR3 nucleotides read TGTGCCAGCAGCCAAGATTCGGGACCCGGTGGGTCCCAAGAGACCCAGTACTTC. The chain has TRBV4-2 and TRBJ2-5; D is perhaps TRBD1 or TRBD2 (5 bases each). Germline CDR1 and CDR2: LGHNA and YNFKEQ. This CDR3 contains 18 residues. With 0 bases removed from V and 1 base from J, the gap between germline ends came to 18 bases.

This clonotype has a handful of counts. The chain uses TRBV10-3 and TRBJ2-4, with TRBD2 matching 12 bases. The V gene's germline CDR1 is ENHRY and CDR2 SYGVKD. The CDR3 totals 20 residues. The trim removed 3 bases at V and 1 base at J, leaving 13 bases unmatched. The CDR3, as DNA: TGTGCCATCAGTGATCAACTAGCGGGAGGCTATGAGGTGGCCAAAAACATTCAGTACTTC. Translation: CAISDQLAGGYEVAKNIQYF.

This clonotype was seen only once. The chain couples TRBV7-9 to TRBJ2-1, with D unclear. This CDR3 has 13 amino acids. The V gene lost 1 base and the J gene lost 8 bases, with 9 bases spanning the gap. Germline V gene lookup returns CDR1 SEHNR and CDR2 FQNEAQ (reference sequence). In DNA, the CDR3 is TGTGCCAGCAGCTTAGGGATTGGGGATGAGCAGTTCTTC. It translates to CASSLGIGDEQFF.

The rearrangement joins TRBV18 to TRBJ1-5; D remains unclear. The CDR3 runs to 13 residues. V lost 3 bases, J lost 6 bases, and 9 bases lay in between. The germline CDR1 and CDR2 sequences are KGHSH and LQKENI. The CDR3 sequence is CASSPGGSQPQHF. The CDR3, as DNA: TGTGCCAGCTCACCGGGCGGGAGTCAGCCCCAGCATTTT.

The chain uses TRBV10-2 and TRBJ2-4; no reliable D call. TRBJ2-7 matches the DNA end more closely, so the J call is doubtful. The V gene's germline CDR1 is WSHSY and CDR2 SAAADI. The CDR3 is 13 amino acids. CDR3 protein: CASSVSVSYEQYF. The CDR3 DNA follows: TGCGCCAGCAGTGTATCCGTCTCCTACGAGCAGTACTTC.